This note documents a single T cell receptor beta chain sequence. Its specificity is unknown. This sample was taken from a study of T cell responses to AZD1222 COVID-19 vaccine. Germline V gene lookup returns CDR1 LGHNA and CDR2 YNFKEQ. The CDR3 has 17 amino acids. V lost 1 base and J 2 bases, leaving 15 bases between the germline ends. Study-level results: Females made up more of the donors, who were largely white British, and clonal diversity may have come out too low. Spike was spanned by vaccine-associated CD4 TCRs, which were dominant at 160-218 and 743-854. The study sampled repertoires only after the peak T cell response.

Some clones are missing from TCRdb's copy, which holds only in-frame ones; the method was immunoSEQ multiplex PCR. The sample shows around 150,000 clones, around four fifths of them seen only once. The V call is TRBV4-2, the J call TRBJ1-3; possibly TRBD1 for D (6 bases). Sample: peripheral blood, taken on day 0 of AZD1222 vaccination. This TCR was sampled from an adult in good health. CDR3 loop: CASSQAPPGQPGNTIYF. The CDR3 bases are TGTGCCAGCAGCCAAGCCCCTCCGGGACAACCTGGAAACACCATATATTTT.